The rows below give T cell receptor beta chains drawn from one sample of a study of human T cells and chemical hapten exposure. TCRdb re-called the RACE reads with MiXCR, one entry per CDR3 protein. The sample lists over 95,000 distinct CDR3 sequences; 9.5% to 15% were seen once. The sample consisted of whole blood, taken in connection with sensitization to the hapten diphenylcyclopropenone (DPC). Receptor source: a woman in her 40s with alopecia areata. Some clones in this sample may be carry-over from other donors' samples. Both conserved end residues are part of each CDR3. The order of the fields is CDR3 length, J gene, V gene, D gene, clone size, CDR3 DNA, CDR3 protein. A D gene is named only where the DNA matches it firmly. Clone size, where shown, is once, few, many, or a class for clones that have expanded.

>17|TRBJ1-4|TRBV4-3|-|many
TGCGCCAGCAGCCAAGTCCCCAACAAGGGGTATGGTGAAAAACTGTTTTTT
CASSQVPNKGYGEKLFF
>16|TRBJ2-5|TRBV24-1|TRBD1|few
TGTGCCACCAGTGAACGAGGACAGGGGGACCAAGAGACCCAGTACTTC
CATSERGQGDQETQYF
>15|TRBJ1-1|TRBV6-5|-|-
TGTGCCAGCAGCAGGGTCGGCAGACAGAACACTGAAGCTTTCTTT
CASSRVGRQNTEAFF
>15|TRBJ2-3|TRBV7-9|-|few
TGTGCCAGCAGCTACCGGAGACTTCACACAGATACGCAGTATTTT
CASSYRRLHTDTQYF
>14|TRBJ2-3|TRBV7-9|TRBD2|-
TGTGCCAGCAGCCGGACTAGCGGGAGTGATACGCAGTATTTT
CASSRTSGSDTQYF
>13|TRBJ2-5|TRBV29-1|TRBD2|-
TGCAGCGTTGTCGGGAGGGGAAGAGAGACCCAGTACTTC
CSVVGRGRETQYF
>15|TRBJ2-7|TRBV18|TRBD2|few
TGTGCCAGCTCACGCCTTAGCGGGGGTGCCTACGAGCAGTACTTC
CASSRLSGGAYEQYF
>14|TRBJ2-7|TRBV29-1|TRBD2|few
TGCAGCGTTGGGGGCGGGGGATTACCGTACGAGCAGTACTTC
CSVGGGGLPYEQYF
>16|TRBJ2-1|TRBV5-1|TRBD2|few
TGCGCCAGCAGCTCGCCCTCCCTAGCGGGATTGGGTGAGCAGTTCTTC
CASSSPSLAGLGEQFF
>11|TRBJ2-5|TRBV10-3|-|-
TGTGCCACCGCAGCGGCAGAGACCCAGTACTTC
CATAAAETQYF
>12|TRBJ2-2|TRBV10-3|-|-
TGTGCCATAGCGTCGAACACCGGGGAGCTGTTTTTT
CAIASNTGELFF
>14|TRBJ2-5|TRBV20-1|TRBD1|few
TGCAGTGCTAGAGTCGGGACAGTCCAAGAGACCCAGTACTTC
CSARVGTVQETQYF
>15|TRBJ1-6|TRBV3-1|TRBD1|few
TGTGCCAGCAGCCTAACCCGGGACAGGCACGCACCCCTCCACTTT
CASSLTRDRHAPLHF
>13|TRBJ2-5|TRBV11-1|-|-
TGTGCCAGCAGCTTAGCGGAGACAGAGACCCAGTACTTC
CASSLAETETQYF
>16|TRBJ2-3|TRBV5-8|TRBD2|few
TGTGCCAGCACCGTGGGACTAGCGGGTTCCACAGATACGCAGTATTTT
CASTVGLAGSTDTQYF
>15|TRBJ2-1|TRBV28|-|-
TGTGCCAGCAGTAACCGGGGCACTTCCTACAATGAGCAGTTCTTC
CASSNRGTSYNEQFF
>15|TRBJ2-7|TRBV4-3|-|-
TGCGCCAGCAGCCAAGATAGACCTGGGGACTACGAGCAGTACTTC
CASSQDRPGDYEQYF
>14|TRBJ2-7|TRBV29-1|-|-
TGCAGCGTTGACCTCACCGGGAACTCCTACGAGCAGTACTTC
CSVDLTGNSYEQYF
>11|TRBJ2-2|TRBV21-1|-|-
TGTGCCACCCGGAGCGCCTCAGAGCTGTTTTTT
CATRSASELFF
>13|TRBJ1-2|TRBV6-5|TRBD1|-
TGTGCCAGCAGTAAAACAGGGGCGCGTGGCTACACCTTC
CASSKTGARGYTF
>15|TRBJ2-1|TRBV5-4|-|few
TGTGCCAGCAGTGGGCTGGGTTCCCTCGGCAATGAGCAGTTCTTC
CASSGLGSLGNEQFF
>16|TRBJ1-3|TRBV28|-|-
TGTGCCAGCAGACCTATACAGTTGAGCTCTGGAAACACCATATATTTT
CASRPIQLSSGNTIYF
>17|TRBJ1-4|TRBV7-9|TRBD1|-
TGTGCCAGCAGCACCAGGACAGGGAAGGGGCTCAATGAAAAACTGTTTTTT
CASSTRTGKGLNEKLFF
>11|TRBJ2-7|TRBV10-3|-|few
TGTGCCATCAGTGAGGGGTACGAGCAGTACTTC
CAISEGYEQYF
>15|TRBJ2-1|TRBV7-6|-|-
TGTGCCAGCGGAGGTCAGGAGGGCAATGGGAATGAGCAGTTCTTC
CASGGQEGNGNEQFF
>15|TRBJ2-3|TRBV4-3|-|-
TGCGCCAGCAGCCAAGGGACCAGGGGGGCCGATACGCAGTATTTT
CASSQGTRGADTQYF
>16|TRBJ1-4|TRBV27|TRBD1|few
TGTGCCAGCAGTTTTCATTCCGGGACAGGGCCCGAAAAACTGTTTTTT
CASSFHSGTGPEKLFF
>16|TRBJ2-1|TRBV11-3|TRBD2|few
TGTGCCAGCAGCTTCGGTAGCGGGAGGGCCTACAATGAGCAGTTCTTC
CASSFGSGRAYNEQFF
>12|TRBJ2-5|TRBV7-3|-|many
TGTGCCAGCAGCTTAACGGAGGGGCCCCAGTACTTC
CASSLTEGPQYF
>10|TRBJ2-7|TRBV6-2/TRBV6-3|-|-
TGTGCCAGCAGATACTACGAGCAGTACTTC
CASRYYEQYF
>12|TRBJ2-7|TRBV20-1|-|-
TGCAGTGCTAGTTCAGGATTAGGAGAGCAGTACTTC
CSASSGLGEQYF
>13|TRBJ1-1|TRBV12-3/TRBV12-4|-|-
TGTGCCAGCAGTTTTGTGGAAGACACTGAAGCTTTCTTT
CASSFVEDTEAFF
>14|TRBJ2-3|TRBV12-3/TRBV12-4|-|-
TGTGCCAGCAGTTTGAGAACGAGCACAGATACGCAGTATTTT
CASSLRTSTDTQYF
>16|TRBJ1-3|TRBV7-2|-|few
TGTGCCAGCAGCCCCCAGGGGACGCTCCCTGGAAACACCATATATTTT
CASSPQGTLPGNTIYF
>15|TRBJ2-2|TRBV28|-|-
TGTGCCAGCAGTTCATCCCCGCGAAATGCCGGGGAGCTGTTTTTT
CASSSSPRNAGELFF
>13|TRBJ2-3|TRBV19|-|few
TGTGCCAGTTTGGGACGTAACGGGGATACGCAGTATTTT
CASLGRNGDTQYF
>15|TRBJ2-7|TRBV2|TRBD2|-
TGTGCCAGCGGTGTCGCTAGCGGGAGGCCCTACGAGCAGTACTTC
CASGVASGRPYEQYF
>17|TRBJ2-1|TRBV7-6|TRBD1|-
TGTGCCAGCAGCCCCAGTGCGTCGGGACAGGGTAGATATGAGCAGTTCTTC
CASSPSASGQGRYEQFF
>15|TRBJ2-7|TRBV7-2|-|many
TGTGCCAGCAGCCCCCGCCCCCAGGGAGACCTTGAGCAGTACTTC
CASSPRPQGDLEQYF
>16|TRBJ2-6|TRBV6-4|TRBD2|many
TGTGCCAGCAGCCGGACTAGCGGCTCTGGGGCCAACGTCCTGACTTTC
CASSRTSGSGANVLTF
>14|TRBJ2-5|TRBV5-5|-|-
TGTGCCAGCAGCTTGGCCGGGACCCAAGAGACCCAGTACTTC
CASSLAGTQETQYF
>18|TRBJ2-4|TRBV7-2|-|few
TGTGCCAGCAGCTTAGCCCCCGACTCGGAGGGTCCCAAAAACATTCAGTACTTC
CASSLAPDSEGPKNIQYF
>12|TRBJ2-7|TRBV7-2|-|-
TGTGCCAGCAGCCCTCCAGACCGTGGCCAGTACTTC
CASSPPDRGQYF
>14|TRBJ2-1|TRBV9|TRBD2|few
TGTGCCAGCAGCGTAGCAGGACTAGCCGGTGAGCAGTTCTTC
CASSVAGLAGEQFF
>17|TRBJ2-1|TRBV23-1|TRBD2|-
TGCGCCAGCAGTCAGCCACAGCGGGGCCGCTCCTACAATGAGCAGTTCTTC
CASSQPQRGRSYNEQFF
>14|TRBJ2-5|TRBV27|-|few
TGTGCCAGCAGTTTAGTCGGAGATCAAGAGACCCAGTACTTC
CASSLVGDQETQYF
>14|TRBJ2-1|TRBV11-3|TRBD2|many
TGTGCCAGCAGCTACGGGAGGGGATCAAATGAGCAGTTCTTC
CASSYGRGSNEQFF
>13|TRBJ1-5|TRBV6-1|-|many
TGTGCCACGCACGACAGCAGCAATCAGCCCCAGCATTTT
CATHDSSNQPQHF
>17|TRBJ2-7|TRBV7-9|TRBD2|-
TGTGCCAGCAGACCTCACCCGACCGGGACTAGACCCTACGAGCAGTACTTC
CASRPHPTGTRPYEQYF
>14|TRBJ1-5|TRBV6-2/TRBV6-3|TRBD1|-
TGTGCCAGCAGCGAAACAGGGGTCAATCAGCCCCAGCATTTT
CASSETGVNQPQHF
>17|TRBJ1-5|TRBV6-1|TRBD1|-
TGTGCCAGCAGTGAAGATCCGGACAGGGCTGGCAATCAGCCCCAGCATTTT
CASSEDPDRAGNQPQHF
>15|TRBJ2-2|TRBV20-1|TRBD1|-
TGCAGTGCTAGGAGACAGGGAGTTTACACCGGGGAGCTGTTTTTT
CSARRQGVYTGELFF
>13|TRBJ2-7|TRBV5-6|-|few
TGTGCCAGCAGCTTGGAAAGGGTTGGGGAGCAGTACTTC
CASSLERVGEQYF
>14|TRBJ2-7|TRBV6-6|TRBD1|few
TGTGCCAGCAGGGGCGACAGGGGGTTCTACGAGCAGTACTTC
CASRGDRGFYEQYF
>17|TRBJ2-1|TRBV4-2|TRBD2|-
TGTGCCAGCAGCCAAGTGGTGACTAGCGGGACCTACAATGAGCAGTTCTTC
CASSQVVTSGTYNEQFF
>13|TRBJ1-2|TRBV7-9|-|few
TGTGCCAGCAGCGGTCCATCGACCTATGGCTACACCTTC
CASSGPSTYGYTF
>12|TRBJ2-1|TRBV12-5|-|many
TGTGCTAGTGGTTCGATAAGTACGGAGCAGTTCTTC
CASGSISTEQFF
>15|TRBJ2-1|TRBV18|TRBD2|-
TGTGCCAGCTCACCACCGGGACTAGCCCGAAATGAGCAGTTCTTC
CASSPPGLARNEQFF
>19|TRBJ1-5|TRBV28|-|-
TGTGCCAGCAGCCCCTGGGGCGGGGGCGGAGGATTCAGCAATCAGCCCCAGCATTTT
CASSPWGGGGGFSNQPQHF
>13|TRBJ1-5|TRBV29-1|TRBD1|many
TGCAGCGCCCTACAGGGGGCTGGTCAGCCCCAGCATTTT
CSALQGAGQPQHF